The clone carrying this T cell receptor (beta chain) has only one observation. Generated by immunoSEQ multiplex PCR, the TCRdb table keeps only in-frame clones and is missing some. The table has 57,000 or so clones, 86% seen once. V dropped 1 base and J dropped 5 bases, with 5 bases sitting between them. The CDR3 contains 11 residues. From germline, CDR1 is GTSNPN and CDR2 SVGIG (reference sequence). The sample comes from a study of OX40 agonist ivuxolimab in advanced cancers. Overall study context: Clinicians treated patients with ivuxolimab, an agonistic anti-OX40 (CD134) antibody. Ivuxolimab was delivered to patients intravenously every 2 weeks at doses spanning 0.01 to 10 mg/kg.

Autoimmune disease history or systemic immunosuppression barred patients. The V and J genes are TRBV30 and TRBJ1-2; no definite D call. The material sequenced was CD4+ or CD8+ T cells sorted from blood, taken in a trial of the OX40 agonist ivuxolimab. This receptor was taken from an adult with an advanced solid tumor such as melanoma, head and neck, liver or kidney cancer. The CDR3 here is CAWSEGYGYTF. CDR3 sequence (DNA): TGTGCCTGGAGTGAAGGTTATGGCTACACCTTC. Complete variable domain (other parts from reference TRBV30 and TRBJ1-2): SQTIHQWPATLVQPVGSPLSLECTVEGTSNPNLYWYRQAAGRGLQLLFYSVGIGQISSEVPQNLSASRPQDRQFILSSKKLLLSDSGFYLCAWSEGYGYTFGSGTRLTVV.